Listed here are 28 T cell receptor beta chains from one sample, sequenced in a study of CD8+ T cells in alopecia areata. cDNA reverse transcribed from extracted RNA served as the sequencing template. Libraries were prepared by immunoSEQ multiplex PCR; TCRdb keeps only in-frame clonotypes and omits some of them. The sample has more than 110,000 clones, 45% to 60% seen once. Stated treatment: oral pan-JAK inhibitor, 5-10 mg twice daily. The material sequenced was CD8+ T cells sorted from blood, taken at week 4, from a patient treated with tofacitinib. These TCRs come from a human donor with alopecia areata.

The chain uses TRBV6-5 and TRBJ2-5, with D hard to call. Germline values: CDR1 MNHEY, CDR2 SVGAGI. The CDR3 is 14 amino acids. Trimming left V 4 bases short and J 1 base short, with 10 bases between. CDR3 sequence: CASSLVGSQETQYF. In nucleotides, the CDR3 is TGTGCCAGCAGTTTGGTGGGTAGCCAAGAGACCCAGTACTTC.

The chain is built from TRBV6-6 and TRBJ2-7, with D perhaps matching TRBD1 or TRBD2 (6 bases each). The CDR3 has 14 amino acids. Germline CDR1 is MNHNY and CDR2 is SVGAGI (reference sequence). Trimming pared 4 bases from V and 2 bases from J, leaving 12 bases between. The CDR3 coding sequence is TGTGCCAGCAGTTCTTACAGGGAGGCCTACGAGCAGTACTTC. Protein: CASSSYREAYEQYF.

V gene TRBV9 combines with J gene TRBJ1-2; 9 bases match TRBD1. Germline-derived CDR1 and CDR2 are SGDLS and YYNGEE. V lost 0 bases to trimming and J lost 1 base; unmatched junction nucleotides: 4. CDR3 size: 16 residues. CDR3 nucleotide sequence: TGTGCCAGCAGCGTAGAGGGACAGGGAGATAACTATGGCTACACCTTC. This gives the protein CASSVEGQGDNYGYTF.

The chain has TRBV9 and TRBJ2-6, with D unresolved. CDR1 is SGDLS, CDR2 YYNGEE, per germline. The CDR3 sequence is 18 residues long. Trimming took off 4 bases at V and 0 bases at J, with 17 bases between the two ends. For the CDR3, the DNA is TGTGCCAGCAGCCTCCGGACCGCTCCCTCCTCTGGGGCCAACGTCCTGACTTTC. It specifies CASSLRTAPSSGANVLTF.

The gene calls are TRBV5-1 and TRBJ2-1, with D hard to call. The CDR3 has 12 residues. Germline loops: CDR1 SGHRS, CDR2 YFSETQ. V lost 3 bases and J lost 0, with 1 base in between. The CDR3 bases are TGCGCCAGCAGCTACTCCTACAATGAGCAGTTCTTC. Its protein is CASSYSYNEQFF.

V gene TRBV6-5 combines with J gene TRBJ2-3, with D uncertain. The CDR3 covers 13 residues. Deletions cut 5 bases from V and 6 bases from J, with 12 bases between. CDR1 is MNHEY and CDR2 is SVGAGI in the germline V gene. This CDR3 reads CASSREPGDTQYF. CDR3 nucleotide sequence: TGTGCCAGCAGTCGAGAACCTGGGGATACGCAGTATTTT.

This clone was seen a handful of times. The chain has TRBV27 and TRBJ2-1; 11 bases are shared with TRBD1. This CDR3 contains 13 residues. Unmatched junction bases numbered 4, after V lost 7 bases and J lost 8 bases. The germline V gene has CDR1 MNHEY and CDR2 SMNVEV (reference sequence). The CDR3 nucleotides are TGTGCCAGCATAGGACAGGGGGCGCATGAGCAGTTCTTC. Amino acid sequence: CASIGQGAHEQFF.

V and J are TRBV29-1 and TRBJ2-1; D remains unclear. CDR1 is SQVTM, CDR2 ANQGSEA, per germline. The CDR3 is 13 amino acids. The V and J ends lost 4 bases and 8 bases respectively, with 15 bases between them. Here the CDR3 reads CSVAARRQDEQFF. CDR3 coding DNA: TGCAGCGTTGCGGCTAGAAGACAAGATGAGCAGTTCTTC.

The table lists this clone with a few counts. The rearrangement uses TRBV13 and TRBJ2-1; no firm D call. V lost 5 bases and J lost 6, with 11 bases in between. The CDR3 extends over 13 amino acids. Germline V CDR1 and CDR2: PRHDT, FYEKMQ (reference sequence). In DNA, the CDR3 is TGTGCCAGCAGCCACGCAGCAGGCAATGAGCAGTTCTTC. It is translated as CASSHAAGNEQFF.

This clone was found many times. This rearrangement joins TRBV5-1 to TRBJ2-7; 8 positions agree with TRBD2. After removal of 2 bases from V and 7 bases from J, the junction contained 11 bases not matched to a gene. This CDR3 spans 15 amino acids. Germline V gene lookup returns CDR1 SGHRS and CDR2 YFSETQ. The CDR3 is CASSFSGGWPEEQYF. CDR3 DNA sequence: TGCGCCAGCAGCTTCAGCGGGGGATGGCCGGAAGAGCAGTACTTC.

This clone was seen more than once but under ten times. This chain links TRBV30 with TRBJ2-7, with 7 bases that match TRBD1. Germline CDR1 is GTSNPN and CDR2 is SVGIG (reference sequence). V lost 4 bases to trimming and J lost 0 bases; unmatched junction nucleotides: 6. This CDR3 has 14 residues. The CDR3 region has the DNA TGTGCCTGGATCGTGACAGGGAGCTCCTACGAGCAGTACTTC. This translates into CAWIVTGSSYEQYF.

The chain has TRBV15 and TRBJ1-2; D unclear. Germline V CDR1 and CDR2: LNHNV, YYDKDF (reference sequence). The CDR3 runs 14 residues. Trimming cost V 5 bases and J 4 bases, with 14 bases left between them. CDR3 bases: TGTGCCACCAGCGAAACTTGGACGGCCTATGGCTACACCTTC. As protein: CATSETWTAYGYTF.

The table lists this clone with a few counts. The genes are TRBV6-5 and TRBJ2-1; 8 bases fit TRBD2. Losses at the gene ends were 2 bases for V and 2 bases for J; bases not matched to a gene: 2. This CDR3 has 15 amino acids. Germline V lookup: CDR1 MNHEY, CDR2 SVGAGI. CDR3 DNA sequence: TGTGCCAGCAGTTACGACGGGGGGGCCTACAATGAGCAGTTCTTC. Translating it yields CASSYDGGAYNEQFF.

This clone appeared a few times. V is TRBV5-1 and J is TRBJ1-1; D is ambiguous. The ends were cut back, 0 bases at V and 1 base at J, with 7 bases in the middle. The CDR3 runs 14 residues. Germline lookup yields CDR1 SGHRS and CDR2 YFSETQ. The CDR3 nucleotides read TGCGCCAGCAGCTTGGGACACTCGAACACTGAAGCTTTCTTT. Amino acid sequence: CASSLGHSNTEAFF.

This clone was detected only a few times. This rearrangement joins TRBV15 to TRBJ1-5; tentative D call: TRBD1 (5 bases). The CDR3 loop spans 14 amino acids. Germline CDR1 and CDR2: LNHNV and YYDKDF (reference sequence). V gave up 0 bases and J gave up 5 bases, with 8 bases separating them. As DNA, the CDR3 is TGTGCCACCAGCAGAGAAAGGGACTATCAGCCCCAGCATTTT. Translation gives CATSRERDYQPQHF.

This clone was observed a few times. This chain connects TRBV29-1 to TRBJ1-2; perhaps TRBD1 as D (6 bases). The CDR3 extends over 12 amino acids. Germline V gene sequence: CDR1 SQVTM, CDR2 ANQGSEA. V was cut by 6 bases and J by 8 bases, with 16 bases left in between. CDR3 residues: CSVIMTGAGYTF. The CDR3 DNA is TGCAGCGTGATCATGACGGGGGCGGGCTACACCTTC.

A single count supports this clone. This sequence joins TRBV13 and TRBJ1-4; D is possibly TRBD1 (5 bases). The CDR3 contains 14 residues. Germline V lookup: CDR1 PRHDT, CDR2 FYEKMQ (reference sequence). Trimming removed 3 bases at V and 8 bases at J, with 13 bases between. CDR3 bases: TGTGCCAGCAGCTTGGGACGGCGCGGGGAAAAACTGTTTTTT. Translated, it gives CASSLGRRGEKLFF.

There are many counts of this clone. The CDR3: CASSHWPGTGIIEQYF. DNA for the CDR3: TGCGCCAGCAGCCATTGGCCCGGGACAGGGATAATCGAGCAGTACTTC. This chain connects TRBV4-1 to TRBJ2-7; TRBD1 aligns across 9 bases. V dropped 3 bases and J dropped 6; count of bases not matched to a gene: 12. The CDR3 totals 16 residues. The germline V gene has CDR1 MGHRA and CDR2 YSYEKL.

To note about this clone: Germline is not matched at one junction end, which may reflect a read error. This chain links TRBV29-1 with TRBJ2-7; 11 bases align to TRBD2. This CDR3 is 14 amino acids long. Germline V lookup: CDR1 SQVTM, CDR2 ANQGSEA. Written as DNA, the CDR3 is TGCAGCGTCGAAGTGGTAGCGGGGGGGGACGAGCAGTACTTC. As protein: CSVEVVAGGDEQYF.

The V gene is TRBV6-5, the J gene TRBJ2-2, with no clear D. Germline values: CDR1 MNHEY, CDR2 SVGAGI. V was clipped by 0 bases and J by 6 bases, with 5 bases between them. CDR3 length: 13 residues. The chain's CDR3 is CASSYSASGELFF. In DNA form, the CDR3 reads TGTGCCAGCAGTTACTCAGCGTCCGGGGAGCTGTTTTTT.

The chain links TRBV4-3 to TRBJ1-6; D remains ambiguous. V lost 4 bases and J lost 0, with 4 bases in between. The CDR3 has 14 amino acids. From germline, CDR1 is LGHNA and CDR2 YSLEER. The CDR3 bases are TGCGCCAGCAGCCGGGACTCCTATAATTCACCCCTCCACTTT. It codes for CASSRDSYNSPLHF.

The genes are TRBV10-3 and TRBJ2-5, with 11 nucleotides matching TRBD2. There are 15 residues in the CDR3. The germline CDR1 and CDR2 sequences are ENHRY and SYGVKD. J was trimmed by 5 bases and V by 5 bases; bases with no gene match: 7. This chain's CDR3 is CAISRTSGPKETQYF. In DNA form, the CDR3 reads TGTGCCATCAGTCGGACTAGCGGGCCGAAGGAGACCCAGTACTTC.

This clone was detected only a few times. The rearrangement links TRBV12-5 to TRBJ1-5; D gene unclear. The CDR3 extends over 15 amino acids. Trimming took 4 bases from V and 7 from J, leaving 17 bases between them. CDR1 LGHNT and CDR2 FRNRAP come from the germline V gene. The CDR3 loop is CASGSDRQVRQPQHF. In nucleotides, the CDR3 is TGTGCTAGTGGTTCAGATCGGCAGGTACGGCAGCCCCAGCATTTT.

The CDR3 DNA reads as TGTGCCATCCAAACGGGACAGCAGAACACTGAAGCTTTCTTT. The encoded protein is CAIQTGQQNTEAFF. The chain couples TRBV10-3 to TRBJ1-1; 7 nucleotides line up with TRBD1. J lost 1 base, V lost 8 bases, and 7 bases had no gene match. CDR3 length: 14 amino acids. CDR1 and CDR2 (germline): ENHRY, SYGVKD.

The chain is built from TRBV27 and TRBJ2-3; 9 bases align to TRBD2. J gave up 6 bases and V 5 bases, and 18 bases lay outside the gene matches. In germline, CDR1 is MNHEY, CDR2 SMNVEV (reference sequence). This CDR3 has 18 amino acids. The CDR3 DNA reads TGTGCCAGCAGTCCCGTATTAAGTTCTAGCGGGGATTATGATACGCAGTATTTT. Translating gives CASSPVLSSSGDYDTQYF.

V and J are TRBV9 and TRBJ1-2; D is possibly TRBD1 (6 bases). Germline V CDR1 and CDR2: SGDLS, YYNGEE. Deletions cut 4 bases from V and 4 bases from J, with 17 bases between. This CDR3 is built from 15 residues. CDR3 protein: CASSPSGGPGYGYTF. In DNA form, the CDR3 reads TGTGCCAGCAGCCCATCTGGGGGGCCCGGCTATGGCTACACCTTC.

This sequence joins TRBV4-1 and TRBJ2-7; 13 bases map to TRBD2. V was clipped by 3 bases and J by 5 bases; unmatched bases: 4. The CDR3 spans 15 residues. Germline-derived CDR1 and CDR2 are MGHRA and YSYEKL. CDR3 protein: CASSQPGTSGDEQYF. CDR3 nucleotides: TGCGCCAGCAGCCAGCCCGGGACTAGCGGGGACGAGCAGTACTTC.

The table lists this clone with a few counts. The V gene is TRBV7-3, the J gene TRBJ1-2; TRBD1 aligns across 7 bases. Germline trimming cut 5 bases from V and 2 bases from J; bases unmatched to any gene: 11. This CDR3 is 16 amino acids long. CDR1 is SGHTA, CDR2 FQGTGA, per germline. CDR3 in amino acids: CASSPDGATGNYGYTF. DNA of the CDR3: TGTGCCAGCAGCCCCGACGGCGCGACAGGGAACTATGGCTACACCTTC.